Below, 14 T cell receptor beta chains from the same sample are listed, as sequenced in a study of spatial heterogeneity in lung cancer. Study-wide points: Expanded intratumoral alpha and beta TCR counts tracked tumor mutation counts.

Antigen specificity for these receptors is unknown. In TCRdb, the 5' RACE reads were re-called with MiXCR into one record per CDR3 protein. The sample has thousands of distinct CDR3 sequences, roughly 10% seen once. Regarding time point: sample taken at primary tumor resection. The sample here was lung tumor tissue, taken at surgery. The receptors come from a female donor with early-stage non-small cell lung cancer.

V usage is TRBV5-6 and J usage is TRBJ1-5, with no clear D. Germline V lookup: CDR1 SGHDT, CDR2 YYEEEE. The V gene lost 4 bases and the J gene lost 1 base, with 18 bases spanning the gap. The CDR3 runs 17 residues. CDR3 sequence: CASSDIKGLRSNQPQHF. The CDR3, as DNA: TGTGCCAGCAGCGACATTAAAGGGCTGCGGAGCAATCAGCCCCAGCATTTT.

The sample holds a few counts of this clonotype. This sequence joins TRBV20-1 and TRBJ2-3, with D possibly matching TRBD1 (6 bases). The germline gives CDR1 DFQATT, CDR2 SNEGSKA (reference sequence). This CDR3 has 15 amino acids. Trimming removed 5 bases from V and 1 base from J, with 16 bases in between. The CDR3 DNA is TGCAGTGCTGATCGGGCAGGGGAAGGCACAGATACGCAGTATTTT. Amino acids: CSADRAGEGTDTQYF.

Judged by abundance, this clonotype is large. The chain combines TRBV11-1 with TRBJ2-5, with TRBD1 as a possible D gene (6 bases). Germline CDR1 is SGHAT and CDR2 is FQDESV (reference sequence). CDR3 length equals 15 residues. Trimming pared 5 bases from V and 1 base from J, leaving 14 bases between. CDR3 bases: TGTGCCAGCAGCGCAGCGAACAGGGCCCAAGAGACCCAGTACTTC. Its translation: CASSAANRAQETQYF.

This clonotype was seen a few times. J is TRBJ2-1 and V is TRBV19; D may be TRBD1 or TRBD2 (6 bases each). V lost 5 bases and J lost 8, with 13 bases in between. CDR1 and CDR2 (germline): LNHDA, SQIVND (reference sequence). This CDR3 region has 13 residues. CDR3 region: CASSVPGADEQFF. CDR3 bases: TGTGCCAGTAGTGTTCCGGGGGCTGATGAGCAGTTCTTC.

The chain links TRBV7-2 to TRBJ1-2, with TRBD1 matching over 9 bases. Trimming at V came to 7 bases and at J to 8 bases, leaving 14 bases not matched to a gene. Germline lookup yields CDR1 SGHTA and CDR2 FQGNSA. This CDR3 is 15 amino acids long. In DNA form, the CDR3 reads TGTGCCAGCAACGTCCCGGGACAGGGACAGTACGGCTACACCTTC. Amino acid sequence: CASNVPGQGQYGYTF.

There are a few counts of this clonotype. The V and J genes are TRBV12-3 or TRBV12-4 and TRBJ1-3, with no clear D. V was cut by 4 bases and J by 0 bases, with 7 bases left in between. This CDR3 spans 14 amino acids. The DNA for the CDR3 is TGTGCCAGCAGTTCCTCGATCTCTGGAAACACCATATATTTT. Encoded protein: CASSSSISGNTIYF.

The J gene is TRBJ1-6, the V gene TRBV2; D perhaps matches TRBD1 (6 bases). The CDR3 runs to 15 residues. V lost 2 bases, J lost 7 bases, and 12 bases lay in between. The germline CDR1 and CDR2 sequences are SNHLY and FYNNEI. The CDR3 DNA reads as TGTGCCAGCAGTGAACAGGCAAGGGGGAATTCACCCCTCCACTTT. Its translation: CASSEQARGNSPLHF.

V gene TRBV3-1 combines with J gene TRBJ2-3; 10 positions agree with TRBD2. This CDR3 comprises 17 residues. V gave up 2 bases and J gave up 1 base; unmatched junction bases: 6. Germline lookup yields CDR1 LGHDT and CDR2 YNNKEL (reference sequence). The CDR3 nucleotides are TGTGCCAGCAGCCAATACCTCCTAGCGGGGGGCACAGATACGCAGTATTTT. Translated: CASSQYLLAGGTDTQYF.

The chain couples TRBV6-5 to TRBJ2-1; D may be TRBD1 or TRBD2 (5 bases each). Per germline, CDR1 MNHEY and CDR2 SVGAGI. CDR3 size: 17 residues. V lost 5 bases and J lost 5, with 22 bases in between. CDR3 nucleotides: TGTGCCAGCAGTAGGTTCAGGACCAACCTGGGGGACAATGAGCAGTTCTTC. It is translated as CASSRFRTNLGDNEQFF.

The chain joins TRBV6-1 to TRBJ1-5, with D possibly TRBD1 on 6 matching bases. The CDR3 covers 14 residues. Trimming took off 3 bases at V and 5 bases at J, with 11 bases between the two ends. Germline CDR1 reads MNHNS; CDR2 reads SASEGT. CDR3 region: CASSERGADQPQHF. As DNA, the CDR3 is TGTGCCAGCAGTGAGCGGGGGGCAGATCAGCCCCAGCATTTT.

There are a few counts of this clonotype. The rearrangement uses TRBV19 and TRBJ2-1; the D gene is possibly TRBD1 (5 bases). The germline V gene encodes CDR1 LNHDA and CDR2 SQIVND (reference sequence). CDR3 size: 15 residues. The V end lost 1 base, the J end lost 9 bases, and 16 bases lay between the germline ends. The CDR3 reads CASSIGGLVGVEQFF. The DNA of the CDR3 is TGTGCCAGTAGTATAGGTGGTTTGGTAGGGGTTGAGCAGTTCTTC.

This clonotype showed up just a few times. The gene calls are TRBV29-1 and TRBJ1-1, with 7 positions matching TRBD1. The J segment lost 14 bases and the V segment lost 6 bases, leaving 9 bases of the junction unmatched. The CDR3 is 10 amino acids. Germline values: CDR1 SQVTM, CDR2 ANQGSEA. CDR3 region: CSVYGTVAFF. CDR3 coding DNA: TGCAGCGTGTACGGGACAGTAGCCTTCTTT.

This clonotype is classed as medium-sized. J is TRBJ1-4 and V is TRBV19, with a possible D match to TRBD1 (6 bases). This CDR3 has 16 residues. Germline values: CDR1 LNHDA, CDR2 SQIVND (reference sequence). V lost 6 bases and J 8 bases, leaving 22 bases between the germline ends. DNA of the CDR3: TGTGCCAGTAGCTCAAACCGGGGACATGCTGGGGAAAAACTGTTTTTT. It yields the protein CASSSNRGHAGEKLFF. The complete variable domain, with remaining parts taken from reference TRBV19 and TRBJ1-4, reads DGGITQSPKYLFRKEGQNVTLSCEQNLNHDAMYWYRQDPGQGLRLIYYSQIVNDFQKGDIAEGYSVSREKKESFPLTVTSAQKNPTAFYLCASSSNRGHAGEKLFFGSGTQLSVL.

This clonotype turned up a few times. The chain couples TRBV5-4 to TRBJ2-3; D possibly corresponds to TRBD2 (6 bases). Trimming removed 0 bases at V and 1 base at J, with 12 bases between. The CDR3 covers 16 residues. Germline CDR1 SGHNT, CDR2 YYREEE (reference sequence). As DNA, the CDR3 is TGTGCCAGCAGCTTGGGAGCCGGGGGAGGCACAGATACGCAGTATTTT. This codes for CASSLGAGGGTDTQYF.